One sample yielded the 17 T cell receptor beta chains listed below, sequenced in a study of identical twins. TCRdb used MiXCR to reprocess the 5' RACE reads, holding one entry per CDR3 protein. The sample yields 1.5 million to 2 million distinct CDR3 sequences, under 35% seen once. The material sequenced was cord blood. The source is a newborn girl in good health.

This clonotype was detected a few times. In DNA form, the CDR3 reads TGTGCCAGCAGTTGGGGACCCTTTTTGGAGCAGTACTTC. This translates into CASSWGPFLEQYF. The V gene is TRBV7-8, the J gene TRBJ2-5; tentatively, D is TRBD1 or TRBD2 (5 bases each). Germline V gene lookup returns CDR1 SGHVS and CDR2 FQNEAQ. The germline V and J ends were trimmed by 6 bases and 11 bases, with 19 bases remaining between them. CDR3 length equals 13 residues.

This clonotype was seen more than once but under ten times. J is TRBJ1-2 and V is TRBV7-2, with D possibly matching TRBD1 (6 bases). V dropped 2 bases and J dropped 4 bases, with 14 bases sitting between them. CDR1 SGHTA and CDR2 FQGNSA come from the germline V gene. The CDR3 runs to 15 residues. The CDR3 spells CASSLSGRGGYGYTF. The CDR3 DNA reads TGTGCCAGCAGCTTAAGTGGCAGGGGTGGCTATGGCTACACCTTC.

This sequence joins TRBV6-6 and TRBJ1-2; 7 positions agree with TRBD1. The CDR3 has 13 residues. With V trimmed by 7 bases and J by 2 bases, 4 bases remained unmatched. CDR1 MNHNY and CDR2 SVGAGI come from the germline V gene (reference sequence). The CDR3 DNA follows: TGTGCCAGCACTAGGGACAGAAACTATGGCTACACCTTC. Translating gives CASTRDRNYGYTF.

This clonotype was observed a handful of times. The CDR3 loop is CASSQMGYTEAFF. The CDR3 DNA is TGTGCCAGCAGCCAAATGGGGTACACTGAAGCTTTCTTT. The chain has TRBV3-1 and TRBJ1-1; no definite D call. Trimming cost V 2 bases and J 3 bases, with 7 bases left between them. The CDR3 has 13 amino acids. Germline V gene lookup returns CDR1 LGHDT and CDR2 YNNKEL (reference sequence).

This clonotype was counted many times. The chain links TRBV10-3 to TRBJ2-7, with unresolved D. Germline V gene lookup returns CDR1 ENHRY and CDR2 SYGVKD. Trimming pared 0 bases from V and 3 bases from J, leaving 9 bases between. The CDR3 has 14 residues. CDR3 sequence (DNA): TGTGCCATCAGTGAGTCCAGCCTCTTCTACGAGCAGTACTTC. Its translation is CAISESSLFYEQYF.

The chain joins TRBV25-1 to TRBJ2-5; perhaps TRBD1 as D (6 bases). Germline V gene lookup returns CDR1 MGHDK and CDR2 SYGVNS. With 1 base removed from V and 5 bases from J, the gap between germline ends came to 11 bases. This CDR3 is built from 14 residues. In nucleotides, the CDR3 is TGTGCCAGCAGTGAATTCGCTACAGGGGAGACCCAGTACTTC. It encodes CASSEFATGETQYF.

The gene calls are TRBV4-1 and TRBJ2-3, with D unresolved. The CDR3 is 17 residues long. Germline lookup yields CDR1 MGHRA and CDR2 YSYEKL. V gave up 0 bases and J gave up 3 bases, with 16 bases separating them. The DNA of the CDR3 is TGCGCCAGCAGCCAAGAGAGGCGCGGTAGAAAGACAGATACGCAGTATTTT. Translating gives CASSQERRGRKTDTQYF.

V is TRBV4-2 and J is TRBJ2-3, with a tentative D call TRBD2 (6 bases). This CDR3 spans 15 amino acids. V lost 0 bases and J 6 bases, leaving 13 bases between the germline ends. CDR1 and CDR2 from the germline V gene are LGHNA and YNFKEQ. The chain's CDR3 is CASSQDGLPPDTQYF. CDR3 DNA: TGTGCCAGCAGCCAAGATGGACTACCGCCTGATACGCAGTATTTT.

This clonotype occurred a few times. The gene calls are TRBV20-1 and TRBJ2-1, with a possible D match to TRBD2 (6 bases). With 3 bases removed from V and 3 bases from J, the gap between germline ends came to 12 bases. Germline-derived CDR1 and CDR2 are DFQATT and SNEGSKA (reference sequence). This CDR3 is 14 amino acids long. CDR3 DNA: TGCAGTGCTAGTGGGGACTTGATCTACAATGAGCAGTTCTTC. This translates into CSASGDLIYNEQFF.

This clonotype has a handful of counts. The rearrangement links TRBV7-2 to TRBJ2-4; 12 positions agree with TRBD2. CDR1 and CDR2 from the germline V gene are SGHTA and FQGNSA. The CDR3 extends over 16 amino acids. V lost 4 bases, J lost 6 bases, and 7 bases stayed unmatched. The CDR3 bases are TGTGCCAGCAGCTCTCCTAGCGGGAGGGCCGTAAACATTCAGTACTTC. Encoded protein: CASSSPSGRAVNIQYF.

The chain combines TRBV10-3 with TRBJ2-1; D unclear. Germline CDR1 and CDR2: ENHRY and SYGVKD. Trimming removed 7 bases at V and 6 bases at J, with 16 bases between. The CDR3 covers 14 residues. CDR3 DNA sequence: TGTGCCATCAAGCCTAAAGCGACGGGCAATGAGCAGTTCTTC. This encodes CAIKPKATGNEQFF.

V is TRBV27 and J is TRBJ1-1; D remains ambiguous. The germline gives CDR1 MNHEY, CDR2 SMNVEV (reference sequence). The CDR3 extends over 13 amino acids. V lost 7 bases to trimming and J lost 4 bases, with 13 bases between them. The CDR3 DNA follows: TGTGCCAGCAAACGAAGGGCGGGCACTGAAGCTTTCTTT. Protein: CASKRRAGTEAFF.

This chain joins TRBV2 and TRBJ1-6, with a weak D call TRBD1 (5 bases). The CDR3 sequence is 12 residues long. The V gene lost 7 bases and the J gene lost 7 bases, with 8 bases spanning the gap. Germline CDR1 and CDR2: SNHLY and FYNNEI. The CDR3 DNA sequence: TGTGCCAGCATTCCAGGGAATTCACCCCTCCACTTT. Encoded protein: CASIPGNSPLHF. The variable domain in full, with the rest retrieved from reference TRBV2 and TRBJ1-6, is EPEVTQTPSHQVTQMGQEVILRCVPISNHLYFYWYRQILGQKVEFLVSFYNNEISEKSEIFDDQFSVERPDGSNFTLKIRSTKLEDSAMYFCASIPGNSPLHFGNGTRLTVT.

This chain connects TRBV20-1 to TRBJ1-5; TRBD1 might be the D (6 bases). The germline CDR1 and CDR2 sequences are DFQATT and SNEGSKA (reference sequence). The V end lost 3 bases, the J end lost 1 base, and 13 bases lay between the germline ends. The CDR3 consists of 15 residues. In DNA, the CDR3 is TGCAGTGCTAGGGGGGGGGCGCCCAGCAATCAGCCCCAGCATTTT. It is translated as CSARGGAPSNQPQHF.

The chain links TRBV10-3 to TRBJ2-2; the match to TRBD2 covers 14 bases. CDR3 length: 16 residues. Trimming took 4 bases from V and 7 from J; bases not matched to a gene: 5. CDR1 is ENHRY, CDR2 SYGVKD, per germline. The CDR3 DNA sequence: TGTGCCATCAGTGGCGGGACTAGCGGGAGAGACGGGGAGCTGTTTTTT. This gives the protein CAISGGTSGRDGELFF.

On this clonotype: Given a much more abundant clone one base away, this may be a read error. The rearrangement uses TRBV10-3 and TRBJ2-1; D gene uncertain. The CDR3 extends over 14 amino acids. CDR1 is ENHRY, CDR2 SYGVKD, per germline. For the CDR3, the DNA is TGTACCATCAGTGAGTCGCTAAATTTGGGTGAGCAGTTCTTC. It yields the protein CTISESLNLGEQFF.

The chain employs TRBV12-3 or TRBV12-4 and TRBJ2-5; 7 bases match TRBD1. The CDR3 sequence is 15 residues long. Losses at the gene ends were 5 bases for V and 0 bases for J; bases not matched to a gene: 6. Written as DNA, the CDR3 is TGTGCCAGCAGTATCGGGACAGCCTACCAAGAGACCCAGTACTTC. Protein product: CASSIGTAYQETQYF.